This T cell receptor (beta chain) was sequenced during a study of human T cells and chemical hapten exposure. Overall study: DPC at 0.01% went onto the upper back in patch tests, read at 6 days.

Using its own MiXCR run on the RACE reads, TCRdb lists one record per CDR3 protein. The sample yields approximately 260,000 distinct CDR3 sequences, approximately 8.4% seen once. The time point here: pre-sensitization, week 0. Treatment denoted: therapeutic diphenylcyclopropenone sensitization with weekly scalp DPC. This clonotype turned up a few times. V dropped 3 bases and J dropped 6 bases, with 12 bases sitting between them. The CDR3 contains 13 residues. The rearrangement uses TRBV12-3 or TRBV12-4 and TRBJ2-7; D tentatively fits TRBD1 or TRBD2 (5 bases each). This specimen was whole blood, taken in connection with sensitization to the hapten diphenylcyclopropenone (DPC). The receptor comes from a woman aged 35 to 49 with alopecia areata. Some clones in this sample may be carry-over from other donors' samples. In DNA form, the CDR3 reads TGTGCCAGCAGTTTTCGCCGGGGCCGCGAGCAGTACTTC. Its protein product is CASSFRRGREQYF.